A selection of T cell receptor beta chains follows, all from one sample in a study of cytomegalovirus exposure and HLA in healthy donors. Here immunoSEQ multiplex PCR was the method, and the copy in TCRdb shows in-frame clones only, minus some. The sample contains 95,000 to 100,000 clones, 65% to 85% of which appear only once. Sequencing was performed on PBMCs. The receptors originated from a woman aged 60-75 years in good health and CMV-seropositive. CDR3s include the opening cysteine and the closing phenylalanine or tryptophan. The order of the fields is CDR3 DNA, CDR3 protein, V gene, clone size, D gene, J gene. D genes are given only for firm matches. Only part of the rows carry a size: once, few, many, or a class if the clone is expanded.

TGTGCCAGCAGCGTTCAGGGGGCCGACGAGCAGTACTTC | CASSVQGADEQYF | TRBV9 | - | TRBD1 | TRBJ2-7
TGTGCCAGCGGCATGGACAGGGGGAGCAATCAGCCCCAGCATTTT | CASGMDRGSNQPQHF | TRBV2 | - | TRBD1 | TRBJ1-5
TGTGCCAGCAGTTCCCGGACTAGCGGGTTCTCCTACGAGCAGTACTTC | CASSSRTSGFSYEQYF | TRBV7-2 | - | TRBD2 | TRBJ2-7
TGCGCCTCACGAAAGCCAGGGGGGAATGAGCAGTTCTTC | CASRKPGGNEQFF | TRBV10-2 | - | - | TRBJ2-1
TGTGCCAGCAGTCTAGCGGGGTACTCTCAGCCCCAGCATTTT | CASSLAGYSQPQHF | TRBV7-8 | - | - | TRBJ1-5
TGTGCCTGGAGTGTACTCCTAGCGGGATGGAGAGACAGCTATGAGCAGTTCTTC | CAWSVLLAGWRDSYEQFF | TRBV30 | - | TRBD2 | TRBJ2-1
TGTGCCAGCAGTGATGCCGGGAGAGACTACAATGAGCAGTTCTTC | CASSDAGRDYNEQFF | TRBV25-1 | - | - | TRBJ2-1
TGTGCCAGCAGTCCTGGGACTAGCGCCCAAGGGGGAGAGACCCAGTACTTC | CASSPGTSAQGGETQYF | TRBV5-6 | few | TRBD2 | TRBJ2-5
TGTGCCAGCAGCTTAGGGGGTCAGGGGCAGGCTGAAGCTTTCTTT | CASSLGGQGQAEAFF | TRBV7-3 | - | - | TRBJ1-1
TGCGCCAGCAGCCAAGTATCATCTAGCGCCTCCTACGAGCAGTACTTC | CASSQVSSSASYEQYF | TRBV4-1 | - | - | TRBJ2-7
TGCAGTGCTAGTAGCGTCGGGACCCAGTACTTC | CSASSVGTQYF | TRBV20-1 | - | - | TRBJ2-5
TGTGCCAGCAGTCAACAGGGCTATAGCAATCAGCCCCAGCATTTT | CASSQQGYSNQPQHF | TRBV2 | few | - | TRBJ1-5
TGTGCCTGGAGTGTAACGCAGGGACTTGAGTACTTC | CAWSVTQGLEYF | TRBV30 | - | - | TRBJ2-7
TGTGCCAGCAGTTCACCGACAGGGCATGGCTACACCTTC | CASSSPTGHGYTF | TRBV27 | - | TRBD1 | TRBJ1-2